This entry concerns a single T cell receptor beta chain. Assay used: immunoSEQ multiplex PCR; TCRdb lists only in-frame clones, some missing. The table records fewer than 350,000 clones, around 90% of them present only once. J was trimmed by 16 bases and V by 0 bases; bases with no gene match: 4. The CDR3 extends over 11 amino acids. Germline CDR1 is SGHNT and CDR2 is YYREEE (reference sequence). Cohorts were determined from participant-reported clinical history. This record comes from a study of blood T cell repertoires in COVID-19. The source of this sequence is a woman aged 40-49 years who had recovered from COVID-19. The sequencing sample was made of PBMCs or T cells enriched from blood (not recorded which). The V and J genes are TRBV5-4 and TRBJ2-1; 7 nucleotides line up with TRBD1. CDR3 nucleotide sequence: TGTGCCAGCAGCTTGGTCGGGACAGTTTTCTTC. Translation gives CASSLVGTVFF.